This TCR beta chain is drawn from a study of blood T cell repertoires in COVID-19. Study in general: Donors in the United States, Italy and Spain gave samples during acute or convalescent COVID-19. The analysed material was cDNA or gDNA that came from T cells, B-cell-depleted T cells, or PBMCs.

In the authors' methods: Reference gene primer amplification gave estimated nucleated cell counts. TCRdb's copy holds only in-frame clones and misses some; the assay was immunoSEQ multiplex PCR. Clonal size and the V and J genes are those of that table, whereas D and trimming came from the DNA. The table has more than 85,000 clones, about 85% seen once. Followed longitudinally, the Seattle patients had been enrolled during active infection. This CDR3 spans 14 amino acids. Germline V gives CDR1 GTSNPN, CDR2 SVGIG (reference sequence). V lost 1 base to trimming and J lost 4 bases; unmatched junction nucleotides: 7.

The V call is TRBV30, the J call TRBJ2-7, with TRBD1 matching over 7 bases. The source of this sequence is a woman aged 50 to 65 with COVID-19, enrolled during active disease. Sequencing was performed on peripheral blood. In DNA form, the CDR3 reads TGTGCCTGGAGTGAAGGGGGCAAAGGTTACGAGCAGTACTTC. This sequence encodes CAWSEGGKGYEQYF. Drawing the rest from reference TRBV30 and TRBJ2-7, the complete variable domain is SQTIHQWPATLVQPVGSPLSLECTVEGTSNPNLYWYRQAAGRGLQLLFYSVGIGQISSEVPQNLSASRPQDRQFILSSKKLLLSDSGFYLCAWSEGGKGYEQYFGPGTRLTVT.